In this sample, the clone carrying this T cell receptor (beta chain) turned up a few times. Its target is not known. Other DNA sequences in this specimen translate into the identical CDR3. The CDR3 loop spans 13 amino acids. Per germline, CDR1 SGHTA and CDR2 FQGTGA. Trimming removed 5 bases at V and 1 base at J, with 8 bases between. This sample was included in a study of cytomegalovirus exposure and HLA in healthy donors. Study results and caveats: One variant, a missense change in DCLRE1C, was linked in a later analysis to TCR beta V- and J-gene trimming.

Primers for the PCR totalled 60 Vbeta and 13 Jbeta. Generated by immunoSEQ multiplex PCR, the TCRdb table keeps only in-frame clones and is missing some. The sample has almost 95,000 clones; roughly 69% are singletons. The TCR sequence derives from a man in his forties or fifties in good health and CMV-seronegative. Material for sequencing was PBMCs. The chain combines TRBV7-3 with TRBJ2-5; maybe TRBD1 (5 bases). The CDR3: CASSQGSQETQYF. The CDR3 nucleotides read TGTGCCAGCAGCCAGGGATCCCAAGAGACCCAGTACTTC.